This T cell receptor beta chain was captured by sequencing in a study of blood T cell repertoires in COVID-19. Study-level background: PBMCs, B-cell-depleted T cells, or T cells provided the cDNA or gDNA that made up the material.

Per the original data handling: Nucleated cell number was recorded as an estimate derived from reference gene primer amplification. The table came from immunoSEQ multiplex PCR; TCRdb's copy has only in-frame clones and leaves some out. V and J calls and clone size follow that table, whereas D and trimming were derived from the DNA. The data show fewer than 200,000 clones, 88% seen once. Trimming cost V 7 bases and J 0 bases, with 10 bases left between them. Germline V lookup: CDR1 MDHEN, CDR2 SYDVKM. The CDR3 is 13 residues long. The chain employs TRBV28 and TRBJ2-7; D may be TRBD1 (6 bases). The sequenced sample was peripheral blood. The receptor was isolated from a middle-aged man with active or convalescent COVID-19. CDR3 bases: TGTGCCAGCATTCAGGGGAACTCCTACGAGCAGTACTTC. Amino acids: CASIQGNSYEQYF.